The next 21 T cell receptor beta chains were all read from a single sample in a study of human T cells and chemical hapten exposure. Indicated time point: healthy volunteer bleed at 2 weeks. Someone pulled total RNA out of unfractionated whole blood. Each CDR3 protein gets one entry after TCRdb re-called the RACE reads with MiXCR. The table shows 30,000 to 35,000 distinct CDR3 sequences, with 6% to 7.5% occurring only once. Specimen: whole blood. The origin of the receptors is a human donor in good health. Some clones in this sample may be carry-over from other donors' samples.

The V and J genes are TRBV18 and TRBJ1-1; TRBD1 might be the D (5 bases). The CDR3 is 16 amino acids. Trimming took 0 bases from V and 1 from J, leaving 12 bases between them. The V gene's germline CDR1 is KGHSH and CDR2 LQKENI. DNA of the CDR3: TGTGCCAGCTCACCACCGAAAGGGACGGCGAACACTGAAGCTTTCTTT. As protein: CASSPPKGTANTEAFF.

Only a few counts were recorded for this clonotype. This chain links TRBV12-3 or TRBV12-4 with TRBJ2-2; 10 bases map to TRBD1. The CDR3 consists of 16 residues. V shed 8 bases, J shed 6 bases, and the junction held 12 bases outside the gene matches. As DNA, the CDR3 is TGTGCCAGCGACGGGGGACAGGGGAGACAATCCGGGGAGCTGTTTTTT. The encoded protein is CASDGGQGRQSGELFF.

This clonotype came up a few times. V is TRBV20-1 and J is TRBJ2-7; 8 positions match TRBD2. Germline V lookup: CDR1 DFQATT, CDR2 SNEGSKA (reference sequence). This CDR3 is 16 amino acids long. V trimming: 0 bases; J trimming: 1 base; junction bases outside the gene matches: 8. The CDR3 loop reads CSARDRGGQRSYEQYF. The CDR3 nucleotides read TGCAGTGCTAGAGATCGGGGGGGCCAGCGTTCCTACGAGCAGTACTTC.

The chain couples TRBV6-5 to TRBJ1-3, with 9 bases lining up with TRBD1. From germline, CDR1 is MNHEY and CDR2 SVGAGI. With V trimmed by 8 bases and J by 0 bases, 2 bases remained unmatched. The CDR3 spans 14 residues. CDR3 coding DNA: TGTGCCAGCGGGACAGGGTTCTCTGGAAACACCATATATTTT. It yields the protein CASGTGFSGNTIYF.

This chain connects TRBV7-2 to TRBJ2-7, with a tentative D call TRBD2 (6 bases). The V gene's germline CDR1 is SGHTA and CDR2 FQGNSA. Trimming took off 5 bases at V and 0 bases at J, with 20 bases between the two ends. The CDR3 extends over 17 amino acids. Written as DNA, the CDR3 is TGTGCCAGCAGCCCGGGACCCACTAGCCCGAGCTCCTACGAGCAGTACTTC. Protein product: CASSPGPTSPSSYEQYF.

The table lists this clonotype with many counts. The chain carries TRBV2 and TRBJ2-5, with D unresolved. V was cut by 0 bases and J by 5 bases, with 4 bases left in between. The CDR3 has 12 residues. CDR1 and CDR2 (germline): SNHLY, FYNNEI. The CDR3 loop is CASSEAGETQYF. CDR3 in DNA: TGTGCCAGCAGTGAAGCAGGGGAGACCCAGTACTTC.

This clonotype occurred a few times. The chain couples TRBV4-1 to TRBJ2-1, with D perhaps matching TRBD2 (6 bases). V gave up 4 bases and J gave up 4 bases, with 17 bases separating them. The length of the CDR3 is 16 residues. The V gene's germline CDR1 is MGHRA and CDR2 YSYEKL. CDR3 loop: CASSLLALGEYNEQFF. CDR3 coding DNA: TGCGCCAGCAGCCTTCTAGCGTTAGGAGAGTACAATGAGCAGTTCTTC.

This clonotype was seen at least ten times. The V and J genes are TRBV7-2 and TRBJ2-3; 8 bases map to TRBD2. The CDR3 totals 16 residues. Germline CDR1 SGHTA, CDR2 FQGNSA. V lost 5 bases to trimming and J lost 2 bases; unmatched junction nucleotides: 9. The CDR3 DNA is TGTGCCAGCAGCCCCCACGGACTAGCCTACACAGATACGCAGTATTTT. This gives the protein CASSPHGLAYTDTQYF.

This clonotype was recorded at least ten times. The chain carries TRBV20-1 and TRBJ1-5, with D possibly being TRBD1 (5 bases). CDR1 DFQATT and CDR2 SNEGSKA come from the germline V gene (reference sequence). CDR3 size: 14 residues. V was trimmed by 6 bases and J by 0 bases, leaving 12 bases between them. This CDR3 reads CSAVQGDSNQPQHF. CDR3 nucleotides: TGCAGTGCGGTTCAGGGAGATAGCAATCAGCCCCAGCATTTT.

V gene TRBV24-1 combines with J gene TRBJ2-1, with D perhaps TRBD2 (6 bases). V dropped 1 base and J dropped 1 base, with 13 bases sitting between them. CDR3 size: 17 residues. Germline CDR1 is KGHDR and CDR2 is SFDVKD. The CDR3 reads CATSDFRGGGSYNEQFF. CDR3 DNA: TGTGCCACCAGTGATTTTCGGGGAGGTGGATCCTACAATGAGCAGTTCTTC.

V is TRBV12-3 or TRBV12-4 and J is TRBJ1-5; D is perhaps TRBD1 (6 bases). V dropped 5 bases and J dropped 8 bases, with 22 bases sitting between them. This CDR3 has 16 residues. CDR3 nucleotide sequence: TGTGCCAGCAGTGGGTGGAGTACGGGGGGCGAGGAGCCCCAGCATTTT. Translation: CASSGWSTGGEEPQHF.

This clonotype was observed a handful of times. This rearrangement joins TRBV2 to TRBJ2-3; D call uncertain. Trimming removed 4 bases at V and 6 bases at J, with 11 bases between. The CDR3 is made up of 13 amino acids. Germline CDR1 reads SNHLY; CDR2 reads FYNNEI. In DNA form, the CDR3 reads TGTGCCAGCAGTGGGGAATCCCGGGATACGCAGTATTTT. Protein product: CASSGESRDTQYF.

This clonotype was observed at least ten times. The J gene is TRBJ1-1, the V gene TRBV20-1; no definite D call. Germline loops: CDR1 DFQATT, CDR2 SNEGSKA (reference sequence). V dropped 3 bases and J dropped 1 base, with 6 bases sitting between them. The CDR3 length is 12 residues. The chain's CDR3 is CSASQTNTEAFF. The CDR3 DNA sequence: TGCAGTGCTAGTCAGACGAACACTGAAGCTTTCTTT.

This clonotype was detected many times. The CDR3 spells CASSPDTGGRFGAFF. Here the CDR3 DNA reads TGTGCCAGCTCACCAGACACAGGGGGGAGGTTTGGAGCTTTCTTT. The rearrangement links TRBV18 to TRBJ1-1, with 8 positions matching TRBD1. V shed 2 bases, J shed 10 bases, and the junction held 12 bases outside the gene matches. Germline V gene lookup returns CDR1 KGHSH and CDR2 LQKENI. The CDR3 has 15 amino acids.

This clonotype has ten or more counts. The chain employs TRBV19 and TRBJ1-1; possible D gene TRBD1, 6 bases. Deletions cut 9 bases from V and 7 bases from J, with 33 bases between. The CDR3 is 18 residues long. Germline loops: CDR1 LNHDA, CDR2 SQIVND (reference sequence). The CDR3 is CASNPAWGRGIIDIEAFF. The DNA for the CDR3 is TGTGCCAGCAATCCCGCATGGGGGCGAGGAATTATCGACATTGAAGCTTTCTTT.

This clonotype was detected many times. The chain couples TRBV28 to TRBJ1-5; no clear D. Germline V gene data show CDR1 as MDHEN and CDR2 as SYDVKM. V was cut by 1 base and J by 7 bases, with 5 bases left in between. The length of the CDR3 is 12 residues. CDR3 amino acids: CASSLYEQPQHF. Written as DNA, the CDR3 is TGTGCCAGCAGTTTATACGAACAGCCCCAGCATTTT.

This clonotype appeared many times. The CDR3 region has the DNA TGTGCCAGCAGCCAAGATATGGGACAGTCGGCTTTCTTT. It codes for CASSQDMGQSAFF. The chain links TRBV3-1 to TRBJ1-1; 7 bases are a match to TRBD1. The CDR3 is 13 residues long. Germline values: CDR1 LGHDT, CDR2 YNNKEL (reference sequence). Unmatched junction bases numbered 6, after V lost 0 bases and J lost 11 bases.

The genes are TRBV7-9 and TRBJ1-5; no reliable D call. The CDR3 has 16 amino acids. Germline CDR1 and CDR2: SEHNR and FQNEAQ (reference sequence). Trimming removed 1 base at V and 1 base at J, with 11 bases between. The CDR3 sequence is CASSLGAGSSNQPQHF. DNA of the CDR3: TGTGCCAGCAGCTTAGGGGCAGGCAGCAGCAATCAGCCCCAGCATTTT. Combining the CDR3 with reference TRBV7-9 and TRBJ1-5 gives the whole variable domain DTGVSQNPRHKITKRGQNVTFRCDPISEHNRLYWYRQTLGQGPEFLTYFQNEAQLEKSRLLSDRFSAERPKGSFSTLEIQRTEQGDSAMYLCASSLGAGSSNQPQHFGDGTRLSIL.

Many counts were recorded for this clonotype. The J gene is TRBJ1-1, the V gene TRBV27; no clear D gene. The CDR3 length is 13 residues. In germline, CDR1 is MNHEY, CDR2 SMNVEV (reference sequence). The V end was cut by 2 bases, the J end by 4 bases, with 8 bases between. Here the CDR3 DNA reads TGTGCCAGCAGTTTAACAAGAACCACTGAAGCTTTCTTT. Its protein product is CASSLTRTTEAFF.

This clonotype was counted a few times. J is TRBJ2-3 and V is TRBV18, with D possibly being TRBD1 or TRBD2 (5 bases each). The germline CDR1 and CDR2 sequences are KGHSH and LQKENI. Trimming removed 5 bases at V and 0 bases at J, with 15 bases between. CDR3 size: 16 residues. CDR3 loop: CASSDIWGPSTDTQYF. The CDR3 DNA reads as TGTGCCAGCTCAGATATCTGGGGACCCAGCACAGATACGCAGTATTTT.

This clonotype was counted ten times or more. The junction departs from the called germline gene at one end, perhaps through a read error. This chain links TRBV29-1 with TRBJ2-3; 12 positions agree with TRBD2. The germline V gene encodes CDR1 SQVTM and CDR2 ANQGSEA. The CDR3 consists of 15 residues. CDR3: CSIEGLAGDTDTQYF. DNA of the CDR3: TGCAGCATTGAGGGACTAGCGGGCGATACAGATACGCAGTATTTT.